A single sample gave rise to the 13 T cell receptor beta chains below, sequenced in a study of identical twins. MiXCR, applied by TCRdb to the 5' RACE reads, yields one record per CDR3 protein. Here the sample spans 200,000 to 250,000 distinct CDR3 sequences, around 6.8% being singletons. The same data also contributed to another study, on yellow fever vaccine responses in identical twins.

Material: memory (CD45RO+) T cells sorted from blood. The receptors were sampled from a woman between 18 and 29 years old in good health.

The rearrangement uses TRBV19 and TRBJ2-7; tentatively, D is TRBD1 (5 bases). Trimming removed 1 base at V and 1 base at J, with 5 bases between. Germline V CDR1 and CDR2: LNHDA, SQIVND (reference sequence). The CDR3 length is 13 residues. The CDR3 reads CASSIGQSYEQYF. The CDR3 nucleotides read TGTGCCAGTAGTATAGGACAGTCCTACGAGCAGTACTTC.

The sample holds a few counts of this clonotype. CDR3 residues: CASSRPQTETQYF. DNA for the CDR3: TGTGCCAGCAGCCGCCCCCAGACAGAGACCCAGTACTTC. The chain couples TRBV3-1 to TRBJ2-5; no clear D gene. CDR1 LGHDT and CDR2 YNNKEL come from the germline V gene (reference sequence). V was clipped by 4 bases and J by 4 bases, with 10 bases between them. The CDR3 runs 13 residues.

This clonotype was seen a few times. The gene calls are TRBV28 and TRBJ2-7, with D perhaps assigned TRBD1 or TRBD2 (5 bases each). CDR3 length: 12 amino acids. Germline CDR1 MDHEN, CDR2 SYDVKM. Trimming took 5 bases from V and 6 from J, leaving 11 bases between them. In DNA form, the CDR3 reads TGTGCCAGCAGTCTCAGGGACCTCGAGCAGTACTTC. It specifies CASSLRDLEQYF.

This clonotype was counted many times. CDR3 in amino acids: CATSGVGNTGELFF. DNA for the CDR3: TGTGCCACCAGTGGAGTTGGGAACACCGGGGAGCTGTTTTTT. The rearrangement links TRBV24-1 to TRBJ2-2; no reliable D call. Deletions cut 5 bases from V and 1 base from J, with 7 bases between. Germline CDR1 is KGHDR and CDR2 is SFDVKD. The CDR3 sequence is 14 residues long.

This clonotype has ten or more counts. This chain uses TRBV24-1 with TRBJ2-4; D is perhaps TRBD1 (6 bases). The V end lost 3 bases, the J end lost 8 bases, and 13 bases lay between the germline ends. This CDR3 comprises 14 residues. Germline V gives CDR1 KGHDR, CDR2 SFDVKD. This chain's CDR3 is CATSDADRIDIQYF. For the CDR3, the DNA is TGTGCCACCAGTGATGCGGACAGAATAGACATTCAGTACTTC.

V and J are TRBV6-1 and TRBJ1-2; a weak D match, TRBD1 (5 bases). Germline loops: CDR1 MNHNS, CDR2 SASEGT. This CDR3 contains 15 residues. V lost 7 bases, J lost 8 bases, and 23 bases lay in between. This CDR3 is CASTYGARPKGGYTF. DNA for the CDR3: TGTGCCAGCACCTACGGGGCCAGGCCGAAGGGAGGCTACACCTTC.

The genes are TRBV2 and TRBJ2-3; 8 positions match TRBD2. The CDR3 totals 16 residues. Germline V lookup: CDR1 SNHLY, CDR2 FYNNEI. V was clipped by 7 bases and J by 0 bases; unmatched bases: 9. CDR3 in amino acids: CASITGRGSSTDTQYF. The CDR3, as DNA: TGTGCCAGCATAACCGGGAGGGGGAGTAGCACAGATACGCAGTATTTT.

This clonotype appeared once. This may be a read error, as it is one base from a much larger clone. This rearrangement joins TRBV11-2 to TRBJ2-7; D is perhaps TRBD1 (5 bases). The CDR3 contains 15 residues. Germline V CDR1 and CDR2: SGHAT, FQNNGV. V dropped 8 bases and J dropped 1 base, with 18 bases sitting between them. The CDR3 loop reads CASRVRDKLSYEQYF. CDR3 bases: TGTGCCAGCCGGGTCAGGGATAAGCTGTCCTACGAGCAGTACTTC.

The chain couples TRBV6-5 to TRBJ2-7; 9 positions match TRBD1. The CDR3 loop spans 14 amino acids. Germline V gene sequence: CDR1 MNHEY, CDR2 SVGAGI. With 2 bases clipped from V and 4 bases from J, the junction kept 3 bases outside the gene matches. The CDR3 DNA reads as TGTGCCAGCAGTTACGAGGACAGGGGTTACGAGCAGTACTTC. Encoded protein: CASSYEDRGYEQYF.

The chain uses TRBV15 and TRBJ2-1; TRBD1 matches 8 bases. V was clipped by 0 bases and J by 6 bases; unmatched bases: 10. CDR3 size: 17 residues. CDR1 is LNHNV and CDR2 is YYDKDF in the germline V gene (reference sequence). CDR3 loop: CATSRDGAGGAFNEQFF. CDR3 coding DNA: TGTGCCACCAGCAGAGATGGGGCAGGGGGCGCTTTCAATGAGCAGTTCTTC. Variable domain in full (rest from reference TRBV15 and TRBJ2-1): DAMVIQNPRYQVTQFGKPVTLSCSQTLNHNVMYWYQQKSSQAPKLLFHYYDKDFNNEADTPDNFQSRRPNTSFCFLDIRSPGLGDTAMYLCATSRDGAGGAFNEQFFGPGTRLTVL.

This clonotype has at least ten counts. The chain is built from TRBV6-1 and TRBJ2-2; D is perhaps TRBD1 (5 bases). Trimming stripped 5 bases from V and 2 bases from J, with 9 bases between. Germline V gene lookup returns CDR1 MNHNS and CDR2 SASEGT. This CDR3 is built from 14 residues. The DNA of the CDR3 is TGTGCCAGCAGTAGACAGTTCAACACCGGGGAGCTGTTTTTT. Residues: CASSRQFNTGELFF.

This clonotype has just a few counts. The CDR3 DNA is TGTGCCAGCAGCTTGGTCGGGACTAGCGGTTCCTACAATGAGCAGTTCTTC. Its translation: CASSLVGTSGSYNEQFF. J is TRBJ2-1 and V is TRBV7-6; 11 nucleotides align to TRBD2. V gave up 3 bases and J gave up 1 base; unmatched junction bases: 5. The CDR3 runs to 17 residues. Germline values: CDR1 SGHVS, CDR2 FNYEAQ. The whole variable domain, filled in from reference TRBV7-6 and TRBJ2-1, reads GAGVSQSPRYKVTKRGQDVALRCDPISGHVSLYWYRQALGQGPEFLTYFNYEAQQDKSGLPNDRFSAERPEGSISTLTIQRTEQRDSAMYRCASSLVGTSGSYNEQFFGPGTRLTVL.

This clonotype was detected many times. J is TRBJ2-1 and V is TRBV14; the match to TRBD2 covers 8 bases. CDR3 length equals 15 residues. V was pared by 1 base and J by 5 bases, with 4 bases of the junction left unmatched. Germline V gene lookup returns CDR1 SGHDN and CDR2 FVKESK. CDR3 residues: CASSQVGLGNNEQFF. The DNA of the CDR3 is TGTGCCAGCAGCCAAGTGGGACTAGGGAACAATGAGCAGTTCTTC.